Here is one T cell receptor beta chain with its context. Its target is unknown. V was trimmed by 5 bases and J by 0 bases, leaving 8 bases between them. Germline V gene data show CDR1 as MNHEY and CDR2 as SVGAGI. The CDR3 is 15 residues long. Sequencing used immunoSEQ multiplex PCR; TCRdb keeps in-frame clones, though not all of them. The sample carries around 190,000 clones, roughly nine tenths recorded once. This record belongs to a study of cytomegalovirus exposure and HLA in healthy donors. Study background: Per a later analysis, the roughly 690 first-cohort and some 110 validation repertoires shared one platform. Study results and limitations: Among the CMV-associated chains, three were confirmed in vitro as specific for CMV antigens.

The donors were in the approximately 120-subject validation cohort; that cohort was separate from the roughly 620-subject first cohort. V and J are TRBV6-5 and TRBJ2-6; tentatively, D is TRBD1 (6 bases). Sequenced input: PBMCs. This sequence originates from a man aged 30-40 years in good health and CMV-seropositive. The DNA of the CDR3 is TGTGCCAGCAGTACAGGGCACTCTGGGGCCAACGTCCTGACTTTC. Encoded protein: CASSTGHSGANVLTF.